These 23 T cell receptor beta chains share one sample of origin, sequenced in a study of blood T cells in healthy people across ages. A second PCR of 7 to 11 cycles used a sample-barcoded 5' primer and a J-beta primer mix. One entry per CDR3 protein, called by TCRdb with MiXCR from the 5' RACE reads. The sample carries approximately 800,000 distinct CDR3 sequences, roughly 60% recorded once. The material sequenced was blood. The source is a man younger than 45 in good health.

This clonotype has just one count. The chain has TRBV7-9 and TRBJ2-3; 10 bases fit TRBD2. V gave up 5 bases and J gave up 0 bases; unmatched junction bases: 8. CDR1 and CDR2 (germline): SEHNR, FQNEAQ (reference sequence). This CDR3 is 17 amino acids long. The CDR3 loop is CASSRSGRPTSTDTQYF. In nucleotides, the CDR3 is TGTGCCAGCAGCCGTAGCGGGAGGCCGACTAGCACAGATACGCAGTATTTT.

This clonotype was observed a few times. V and J are TRBV18 and TRBJ2-5; 7 bases fit TRBD2. Germline CDR1 reads KGHSH; CDR2 reads LQKENI. This CDR3 contains 15 residues. Trimming took 5 bases from V and 7 from J; bases not matched to a gene: 13. The CDR3 region has the DNA TGTGCCAGCTCAAGGGCTGGACTAGGCGTTGCGACCCAGTACTTC. Residues: CASSRAGLGVATQYF.

The CDR3 sequence: CASSYSFRDGYTF. CDR3 sequence (DNA): TGTGCCAGCAGTTACTCATTCAGAGATGGCTACACCTTC. This rearrangement joins TRBV6-2 or TRBV6-3 to TRBJ1-2; no definite D call. Germline V lookup: CDR1 MNHEY, CDR2 SVGEGT. V gave up 0 bases and J gave up 6 bases, with 8 bases separating them. The CDR3 is 13 residues long.

The rearrangement links TRBV27 to TRBJ2-6; maybe TRBD2 (5 bases). The length of the CDR3 is 14 residues. Trimming took off 9 bases at V and 2 bases at J, with 11 bases between the two ends. Germline-derived CDR1 and CDR2 are MNHEY and SMNVEV (reference sequence). The CDR3 protein is CASTGSAGANVLTF. CDR3 nucleotide sequence: TGTGCCAGTACGGGGAGTGCTGGGGCCAACGTCCTGACTTTC.

The gene calls are TRBV4-3 and TRBJ2-1, with TRBD1 matching over 8 bases. The end of the DNA is better explained by TRBJ2-7, so the J call may be wrong. The CDR3 contains 15 residues. Per germline, CDR1 LGHNA and CDR2 YSLEER. CDR3 in amino acids: CASSQEAGGHYEQYF. The CDR3 bases are TGCGCCAGCAGCCAAGAGGCAGGGGGCCACTACGAGCAGTACTTC.

J is TRBJ1-5 and V is TRBV6-1; no clear D gene. CDR1 and CDR2 from the germline V gene are MNHNS and SASEGT. The CDR3 runs 14 residues. V was cut by 10 bases and J by 3 bases, with 16 bases left in between. CDR3 loop: CATILTGVNQPQHF. Here the CDR3 DNA reads TGTGCCACAATCCTGACGGGAGTCAATCAGCCCCAGCATTTT.

This clonotype was observed a few times. The chain has TRBV4-2 and TRBJ2-5, with 7 bases aligning to TRBD2. Germline CDR1 and CDR2: LGHNA and YNFKEQ. V lost 2 bases to trimming and J lost 3 bases; unmatched junction nucleotides: 9. The CDR3 spans 16 residues. The DNA for the CDR3 is TGTGCCAGCAGCCAATCCGGCCAGGCGGGGGAAGAGACCCAGTACTTC. It is translated as CASSQSGQAGEETQYF.

V and J are TRBV20-1 and TRBJ2-1; D may be TRBD1 (5 bases). With 5 bases removed from V and 0 bases from J, the gap between germline ends came to 23 bases. Germline assignment: CDR1 DFQATT and CDR2 SNEGSKA (reference sequence). The CDR3 contains 18 residues. The CDR3 bases are TGCAGTGCTGTAGGGGCCTCGGACATACACACCTCCTACAATGAGCAGTTCTTC. Protein: CSAVGASDIHTSYNEQFF.

This sequence joins TRBV6-6 and TRBJ1-1; TRBD1 might be the D (6 bases). Looked up from germline, CDR1 is MNHNY and CDR2 is SVGAGI (reference sequence). V lost 4 bases to trimming and J lost 0 bases, with 12 bases between them. The CDR3 is 15 residues long. As DNA, the CDR3 is TGTGCCAGCAGTTGGGACACTCGGGTGAACACTGAAGCTTTCTTT. It translates to CASSWDTRVNTEAFF.

The genes are TRBV12-3 or TRBV12-4 and TRBJ1-4, with a tentative D call TRBD1 (6 bases). Between the trimmed V and J ends, which lost 1 base and 10 bases, there was a span of 16 bases. The CDR3 has 15 residues. The CDR3 spells CASSLVQGRAGKLFF. The DNA of the CDR3 is TGTGCCAGCAGTTTAGTTCAGGGGCGCGCGGGAAAACTGTTTTTT.

The chain recombines TRBV7-8 with TRBJ1-6; no clear D gene. The V gene's germline CDR1 is SGHVS and CDR2 FQNEAQ. The length of the CDR3 is 18 residues. The V gene lost 5 bases and the J gene lost 0 bases, with 17 bases spanning the gap. CDR3: CASSERRDTYSYNSPLHF. The CDR3, as DNA: TGTGCCAGCAGCGAGAGGCGTGACACTTACTCCTATAATTCACCCCTCCACTTT.

This chain joins TRBV12-3 or TRBV12-4 and TRBJ2-3; TRBD1 matches 11 bases. The CDR3 has 13 amino acids. Germline trimming cut 6 bases from V and 5 bases from J; bases unmatched to any gene: 1. CDR3 bases: TGTGCCAGCAGGGGGACAGGGGGAGATACGCAGTATTTT. Translation gives CASRGTGGDTQYF.

V is TRBV20-1 and J is TRBJ2-1; perhaps TRBD2 as D (5 bases). Trimming pared 6 bases from V and 5 bases from J, leaving 20 bases between. Germline lookup yields CDR1 DFQATT and CDR2 SNEGSKA (reference sequence). This CDR3 is 15 amino acids long. This CDR3 reads CSAPGRGTTHNEQFF. The CDR3 nucleotides read TGCAGTGCCCCGGGCCGGGGAACAACTCACAATGAGCAGTTCTTC.

The chain links TRBV6-5 to TRBJ2-7, with 9 bases that match TRBD2. The trim removed 6 bases at V and 0 bases at J, leaving 6 bases unmatched. CDR3 size: 15 residues. Germline CDR1 and CDR2: MNHEY and SVGAGI. The CDR3 is CASSPTSGFSYEQYF. The CDR3 DNA reads TGTGCCAGCAGCCCTACTAGCGGGTTCTCCTACGAGCAGTACTTC.

This sequence joins TRBV10-3 and TRBJ2-3, with D perhaps TRBD2 (6 bases). In germline, CDR1 is ENHRY, CDR2 SYGVKD. The CDR3 runs 13 residues. V lost 11 bases to trimming and J lost 2 bases, with 14 bases between them. The CDR3 region has the DNA TGTGCCGCACGCCGGGACTCCACAGATACGCAGTATTTT. This translates into CAARRDSTDTQYF.

This clonotype was seen more than once but under ten times. The rearrangement uses TRBV2 and TRBJ2-5, with D tentatively TRBD2 (5 bases). This CDR3 is built from 15 residues. V shed 3 bases and J shed 5 bases, with 16 bases lying between them. Germline lookup yields CDR1 SNHLY and CDR2 FYNNEI. CDR3 sequence reads: CASSDVAGEWETQYF. CDR3 nucleotide sequence: TGTGCCAGCAGTGATGTCGCCGGGGAGTGGGAGACCCAGTACTTC.

This chain connects TRBV5-1 to TRBJ2-6; 7 nucleotides match TRBD1. CDR1 and CDR2 from the germline V gene are SGHRS and YFSETQ. Trimming removed 4 bases from V and 2 bases from J; junction bases left unmatched: 6. The CDR3 consists of 16 residues. The CDR3 sequence: CASSPSGGTGANVLTF. The CDR3 DNA is TGCGCCAGCAGCCCCTCAGGGGGTACTGGGGCCAACGTCCTGACTTTC.

This sequence joins TRBV20-1 and TRBJ2-3; D gene unclear. Germline CDR1 is DFQATT and CDR2 is SNEGSKA (reference sequence). The germline V and J ends were trimmed by 0 bases and 4 bases, with 14 bases remaining between them. The CDR3 has 15 residues. The CDR3 here is CSARDSPRAADTQYF. DNA of the CDR3: TGCAGTGCTAGAGATTCCCCACGGGCCGCAGATACGCAGTATTTT.

The chain combines TRBV4-3 with TRBJ2-5; TRBD1 or TRBD2 may be the D gene (6 bases each). In germline, CDR1 is LGHNA, CDR2 YSLEER. Trimming stripped 1 base from V and 1 base from J, with 13 bases between. The length of the CDR3 is 16 residues. The CDR3 protein is CASSQVGRGPQETQYF. The DNA of the CDR3 is TGCGCCAGCAGCCAAGTGGGCCGGGGGCCCCAAGAGACCCAGTACTTC.

The rearrangement joins TRBV25-1 to TRBJ2-1, with D possibly being TRBD1 or TRBD2 (7 bases each). V lost 5 bases and J lost 13, with 24 bases in between. This CDR3 spans 15 amino acids. Germline values: CDR1 MGHDK, CDR2 SYGVNS. CDR3 sequence reads: CASSQTGEGALSQFF. CDR3 nucleotide sequence: TGTGCCAGCAGTCAGACGGGGGAGGGGGCGCTTAGTCAGTTCTTC.

The chain recombines TRBV4-2 with TRBJ2-3, with 7 bases fitting TRBD2. This CDR3 is built from 17 residues. The germline V gene encodes CDR1 LGHNA and CDR2 YNFKEQ. With V trimmed by 1 base and J by 1 base, 8 bases remained unmatched. The DNA of the CDR3 is TGTGCCAGCAGCCAAGGAGTGACTAGCATGGGCACAGATACGCAGTATTTT. It codes for CASSQGVTSMGTDTQYF.

This rearrangement joins TRBV15 to TRBJ2-5; D not certain. The V end was cut by 1 base, the J end by 4 bases, with 7 bases between. CDR1 is LNHNV, CDR2 YYDKDF, per germline (reference sequence). CDR3 length equals 13 residues. In DNA form, the CDR3 reads TGTGCCACCAGCAGAGGACCGATAGAGACCCAGTACTTC. Encoded protein: CATSRGPIETQYF.

This clonotype was observed a handful of times. The chain joins TRBV28 to TRBJ2-4; weak D call: TRBD1 (6 bases). Judging by the DNA end, TRBJ2-7 fits better; the J call may be wrong. CDR1 MDHEN and CDR2 SYDVKM come from the germline V gene. The CDR3 consists of 12 residues. CDR3 sequence: CATHDRYYEQYF. In nucleotides, the CDR3 is TGTGCCACCCACGACAGGTACTACGAGCAGTACTTC.